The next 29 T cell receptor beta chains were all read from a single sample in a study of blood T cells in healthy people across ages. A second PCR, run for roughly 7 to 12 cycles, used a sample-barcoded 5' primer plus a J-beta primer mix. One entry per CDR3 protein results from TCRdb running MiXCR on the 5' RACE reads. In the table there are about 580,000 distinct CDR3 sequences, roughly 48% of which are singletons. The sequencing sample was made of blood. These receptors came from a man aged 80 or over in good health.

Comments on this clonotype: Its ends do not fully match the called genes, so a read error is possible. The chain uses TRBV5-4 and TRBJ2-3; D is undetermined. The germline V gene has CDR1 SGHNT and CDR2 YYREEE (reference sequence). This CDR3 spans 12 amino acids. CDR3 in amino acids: CVSSSSKGTQYF. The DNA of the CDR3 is TGTGTCAGCAGCTCCTCAAAAGGAACGCAGTATTTT. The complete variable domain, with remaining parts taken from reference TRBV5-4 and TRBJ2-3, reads ETGVTQSPTHLIKTRGQQVTLRCSSQSGHNTVSWYQQALGQGPQFIFQYYREEENGRGNFPPRFSGLQFPNYSSELNVNALELDDSALYLCVSSSSKGTQYFGPGTRLTVL.

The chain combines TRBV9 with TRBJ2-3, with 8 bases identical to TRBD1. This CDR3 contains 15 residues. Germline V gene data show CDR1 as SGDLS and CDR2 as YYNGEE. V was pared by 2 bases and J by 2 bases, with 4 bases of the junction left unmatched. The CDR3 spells CASSVTGDITDTQYF. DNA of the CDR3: TGTGCCAGCAGCGTGACAGGGGACATCACAGATACGCAGTATTTT.

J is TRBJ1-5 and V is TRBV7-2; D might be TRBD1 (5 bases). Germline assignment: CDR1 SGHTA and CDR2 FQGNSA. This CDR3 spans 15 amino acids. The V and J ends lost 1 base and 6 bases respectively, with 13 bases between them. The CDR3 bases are TGTGCCAGCAGCTTAGGTTCCGGGGGGATTCAGCCCCAGCATTTT. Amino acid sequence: CASSLGSGGIQPQHF.

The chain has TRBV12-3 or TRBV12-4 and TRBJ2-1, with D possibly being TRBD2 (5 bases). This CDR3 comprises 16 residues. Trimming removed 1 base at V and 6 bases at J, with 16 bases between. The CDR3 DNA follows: TGTGCCAGCAGTTTAGGGATACTAGGCCCAATCAATGAGCAGTTCTTC. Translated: CASSLGILGPINEQFF.

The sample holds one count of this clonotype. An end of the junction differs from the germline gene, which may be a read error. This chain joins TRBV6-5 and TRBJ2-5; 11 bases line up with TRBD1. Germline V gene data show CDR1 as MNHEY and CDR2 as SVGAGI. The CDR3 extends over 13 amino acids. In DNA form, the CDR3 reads TGTGCCTGCAGCCGGGACAGGGGGGAGGCCCAGTACTTC. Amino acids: CACSRDRGEAQYF.

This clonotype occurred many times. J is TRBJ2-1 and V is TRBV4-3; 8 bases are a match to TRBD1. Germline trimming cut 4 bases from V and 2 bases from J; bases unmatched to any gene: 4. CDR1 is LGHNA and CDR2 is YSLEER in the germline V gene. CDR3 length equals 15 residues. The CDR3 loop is CASSPRQGTYNEQFF. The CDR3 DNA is TGCGCCAGCAGCCCCCGACAGGGGACCTACAATGAGCAGTTCTTC.

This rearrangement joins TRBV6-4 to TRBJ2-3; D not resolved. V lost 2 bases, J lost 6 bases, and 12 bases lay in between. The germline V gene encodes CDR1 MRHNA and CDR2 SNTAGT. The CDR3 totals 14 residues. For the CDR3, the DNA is TGTGCCAGCAGTGACCAGGACGCCCCCGATACGCAGTATTTT. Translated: CASSDQDAPDTQYF.

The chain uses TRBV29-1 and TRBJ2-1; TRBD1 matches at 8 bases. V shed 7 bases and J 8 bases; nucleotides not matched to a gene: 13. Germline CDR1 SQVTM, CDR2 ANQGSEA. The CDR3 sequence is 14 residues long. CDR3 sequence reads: CSGSIGQGYYEQFF. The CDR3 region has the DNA TGCAGCGGTTCAATTGGACAGGGATACTATGAGCAGTTCTTC.

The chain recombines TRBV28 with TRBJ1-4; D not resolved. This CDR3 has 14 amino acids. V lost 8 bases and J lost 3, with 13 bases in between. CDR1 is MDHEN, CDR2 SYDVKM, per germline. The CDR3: CASLEAPANEKLFF. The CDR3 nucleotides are TGTGCCAGCCTAGAGGCGCCGGCTAATGAAAAACTGTTTTTT.

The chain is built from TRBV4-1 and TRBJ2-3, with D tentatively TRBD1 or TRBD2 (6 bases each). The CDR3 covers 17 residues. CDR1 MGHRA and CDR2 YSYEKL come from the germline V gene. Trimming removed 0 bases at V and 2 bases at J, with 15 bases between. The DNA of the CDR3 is TGCGCCAGCAGCCAAGATCGTGGGGGGCCCCCCACAGATACGCAGTATTTT. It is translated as CASSQDRGGPPTDTQYF.

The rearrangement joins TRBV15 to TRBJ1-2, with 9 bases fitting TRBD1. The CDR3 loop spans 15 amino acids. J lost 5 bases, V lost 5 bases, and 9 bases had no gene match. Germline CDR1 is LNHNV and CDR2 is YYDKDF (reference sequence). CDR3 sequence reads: CATSVDTGQGYGYTF. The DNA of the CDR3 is TGTGCCACCAGCGTCGACACGGGACAGGGTTATGGCTACACCTTC.

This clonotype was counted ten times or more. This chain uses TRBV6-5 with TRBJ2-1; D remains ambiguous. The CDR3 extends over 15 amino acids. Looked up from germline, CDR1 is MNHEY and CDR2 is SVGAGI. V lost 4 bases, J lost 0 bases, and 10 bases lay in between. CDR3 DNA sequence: TGTGCCAGCAGTTCGGCGGAGAGCTCCTACAATGAGCAGTTCTTC. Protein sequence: CASSSAESSYNEQFF.

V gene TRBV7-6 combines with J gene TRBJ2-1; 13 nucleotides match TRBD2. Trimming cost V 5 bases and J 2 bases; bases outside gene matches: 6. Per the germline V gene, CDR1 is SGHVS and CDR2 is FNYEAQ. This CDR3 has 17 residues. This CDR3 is CASSAGLAGVPYNEQFF. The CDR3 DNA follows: TGTGCCAGCAGCGCCGGACTAGCGGGAGTCCCCTACAATGAGCAGTTCTTC.

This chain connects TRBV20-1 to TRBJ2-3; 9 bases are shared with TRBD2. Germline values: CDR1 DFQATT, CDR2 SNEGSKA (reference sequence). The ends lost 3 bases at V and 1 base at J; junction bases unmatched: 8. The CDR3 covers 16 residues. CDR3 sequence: CSASRGLAGGTDTQYF. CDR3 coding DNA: TGCAGTGCTAGTAGGGGGTTAGCGGGGGGCACAGATACGCAGTATTTT.

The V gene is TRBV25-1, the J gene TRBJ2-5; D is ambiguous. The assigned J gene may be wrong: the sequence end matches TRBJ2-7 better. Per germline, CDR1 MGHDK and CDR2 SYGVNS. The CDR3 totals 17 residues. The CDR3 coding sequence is TGTGCCAGCAGTGAATGTTCCCCTCCGACCGGCGGTTACGAGCAGTACTTC. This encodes CASSECSPPTGGYEQYF.

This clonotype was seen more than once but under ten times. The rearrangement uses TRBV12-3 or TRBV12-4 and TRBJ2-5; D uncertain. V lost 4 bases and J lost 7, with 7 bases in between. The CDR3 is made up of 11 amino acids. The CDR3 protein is CASSSRATQYF. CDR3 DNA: TGTGCCAGCAGTTCCCGAGCGACCCAGTACTTC.

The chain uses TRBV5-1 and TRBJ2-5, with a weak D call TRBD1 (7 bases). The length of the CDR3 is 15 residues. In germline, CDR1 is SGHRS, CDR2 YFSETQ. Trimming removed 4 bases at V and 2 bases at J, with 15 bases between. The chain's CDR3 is CASSGGTAVQETQYF. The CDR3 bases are TGCGCCAGCAGCGGGGGGACAGCCGTACAAGAGACCCAGTACTTC.

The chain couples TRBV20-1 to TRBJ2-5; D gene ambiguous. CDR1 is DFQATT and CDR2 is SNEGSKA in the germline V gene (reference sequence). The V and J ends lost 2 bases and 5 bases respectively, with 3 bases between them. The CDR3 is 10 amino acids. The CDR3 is CSARLETQYF. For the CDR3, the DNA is TGCAGTGCTAGATTGGAGACCCAGTACTTC.

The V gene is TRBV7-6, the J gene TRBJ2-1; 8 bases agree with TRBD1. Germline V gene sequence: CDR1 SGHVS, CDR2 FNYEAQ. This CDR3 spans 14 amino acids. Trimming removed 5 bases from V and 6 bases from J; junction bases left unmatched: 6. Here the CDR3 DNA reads TGTGCCAGCAGCGCCGGGACAGGAGCCAATGAGCAGTTCTTC. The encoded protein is CASSAGTGANEQFF.

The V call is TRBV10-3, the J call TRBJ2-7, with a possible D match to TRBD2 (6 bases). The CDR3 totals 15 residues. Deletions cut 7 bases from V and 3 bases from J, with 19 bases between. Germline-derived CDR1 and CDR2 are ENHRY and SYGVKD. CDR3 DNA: TGTGCCATCAATCCTACAGGAGGGAGCAGCTACGAGCAGTACTTC. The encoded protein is CAINPTGGSSYEQYF.

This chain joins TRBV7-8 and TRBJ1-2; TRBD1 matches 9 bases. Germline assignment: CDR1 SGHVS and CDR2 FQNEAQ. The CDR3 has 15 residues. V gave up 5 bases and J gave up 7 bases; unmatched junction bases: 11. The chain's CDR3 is CASSHPGQGFGGYTF. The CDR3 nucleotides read TGTGCCAGCAGCCACCCGGGACAGGGTTTCGGTGGCTACACCTTC.

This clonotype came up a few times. In DNA, the CDR3 is TGCGCCAGCAGCCCCCAAGCGGGGTCGATCACAGATACGCAGTATTTT. This translates into CASSPQAGSITDTQYF. This chain links TRBV5-1 with TRBJ2-3, with TRBD2 matching 7 bases. The length of the CDR3 is 16 residues. V trimming: 4 bases; J trimming: 2 bases; junction bases outside the gene matches: 10. CDR1 SGHRS and CDR2 YFSETQ come from the germline V gene.

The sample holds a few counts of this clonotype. Here the CDR3 reads CASSVGRATDTQYF. The CDR3 coding sequence is TGTGCCAGCAGCGTTGGCAGGGCCACAGATACGCAGTATTTT. The chain recombines TRBV7-9 with TRBJ2-3; weak D call: TRBD1 (5 bases). Per germline, CDR1 SEHNR and CDR2 FQNEAQ (reference sequence). CDR3 length equals 14 residues. Trimming took 5 bases from V and 2 from J, leaving 11 bases between them.

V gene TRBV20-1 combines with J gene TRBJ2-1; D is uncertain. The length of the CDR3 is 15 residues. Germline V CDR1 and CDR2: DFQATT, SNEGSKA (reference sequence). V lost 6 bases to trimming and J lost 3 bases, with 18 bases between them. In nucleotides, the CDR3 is TGCAGTGCCACCACTCAAGCCCGCGTCTACAATGAGCAGTTCTTC. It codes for CSATTQARVYNEQFF.

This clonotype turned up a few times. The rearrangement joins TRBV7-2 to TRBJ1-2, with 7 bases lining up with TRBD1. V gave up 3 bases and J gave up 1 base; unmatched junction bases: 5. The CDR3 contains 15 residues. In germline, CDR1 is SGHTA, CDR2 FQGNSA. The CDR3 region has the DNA TGTGCCAGCAGCTTCCCCGGGACAGTTAACTATGGCTACACCTTC. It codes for CASSFPGTVNYGYTF.

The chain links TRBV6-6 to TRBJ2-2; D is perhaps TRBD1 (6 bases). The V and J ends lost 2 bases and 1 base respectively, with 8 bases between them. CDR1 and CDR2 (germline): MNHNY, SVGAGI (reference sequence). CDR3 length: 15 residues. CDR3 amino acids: CASSYPRGNTGELFF. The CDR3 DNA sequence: TGTGCCAGCAGTTACCCCAGGGGGAACACCGGGGAGCTGTTTTTT.

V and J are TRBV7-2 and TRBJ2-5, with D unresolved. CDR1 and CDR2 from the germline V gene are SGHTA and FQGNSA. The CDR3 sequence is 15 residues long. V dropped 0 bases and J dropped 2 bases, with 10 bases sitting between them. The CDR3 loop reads CASSLAYQPQETQYF. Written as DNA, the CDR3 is TGTGCCAGCAGCTTAGCGTATCAACCTCAAGAGACCCAGTACTTC.

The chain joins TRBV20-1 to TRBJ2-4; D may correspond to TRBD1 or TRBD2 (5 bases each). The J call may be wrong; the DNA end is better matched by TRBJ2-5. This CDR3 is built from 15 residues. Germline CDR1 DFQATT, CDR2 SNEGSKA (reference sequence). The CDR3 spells CSAPIMGRRRETQYF. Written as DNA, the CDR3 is TGCAGTGCCCCAATTATGGGACGGCGGAGAGAGACCCAGTACTTC.

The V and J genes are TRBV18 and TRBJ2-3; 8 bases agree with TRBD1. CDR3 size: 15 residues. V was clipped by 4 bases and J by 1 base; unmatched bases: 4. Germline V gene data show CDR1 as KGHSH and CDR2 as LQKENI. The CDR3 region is CASSLDRAGTDTQYF. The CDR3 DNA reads TGTGCCAGCTCACTGGACAGGGCGGGCACAGATACGCAGTATTTT.